This record looks at one T cell receptor beta chain sequence and its context. This receptor's antigen is unknown. Per-base quality was not reported, and no clone a single base away is much larger than it. The source of the sample is a study of blood T cell repertoires in COVID-19 (TCRdb year 2020). In the study overall: The collaborator samples originated in the United States, Italy and Spain and spanned the acute and convalescent phases of COVID-19. The prospective study material was composed of cDNA or gDNA derived from T cells, B-cell-depleted T cells, or PBMCs. The dataset comprised deeply sampled blood TCRbeta repertoires from subjects exposed to, actively infected with, or recovered from COVID-19. The repertoires were released in a freely available public database meant as a resource for research on the immune response to SARS-CoV-2. The samples were drawn from the first 160 participants of the ongoing ImmuneRACE study and from more than 1,000 subjects provided by 6 global collaborators. Sample metadata almost always included a de-identified subject ID, COVID-19 status, age in years and sex. Where available, HLA class I and class II types were taken from metadata supplied by the sample provider and were not determined by assay-based typing.

Unmatched junction bases come to 4, with V trimmed by 0 bases and J by 5 bases. CDR1 and CDR2 were assigned from the germline V gene (reference sequence) as SGHNT and YYREEE. The CDR3, from cysteine to phenylalanine, totals 15 residues. The sequence is cut down to CDR3 DNA, 45 bases in frame from base 1. Each collaborating institution followed its own protocols to collect whole blood in K2EDTA tubes. Collaborator samples were shipped for TCRbeta analysis as frozen whole blood, isolated PBMCs, or DNA extracted from either sample type. Here is what the overall study found, with its caveats: The amount of clinical and demographic metadata varied by source and participant and was provided uncurated.

TCRbeta CDR3 regions were amplified from genomic DNA using the immunoSEQ Assay, a bias-controlled multiplex PCR. The original pipeline was this. The number of nucleated cells in each sample was estimated from the amplification of reference gene primers within the assay. Sequence reads were collapsed and filtered to measure the absolute abundance of every unique TCRbeta CDR3 rearrangement. For each sample, productive Simpson clonality was calculated as the square root of Simpson's diversity index across productive rearrangements. TCRdb re-hosts the immuneACCESS table, in-frame sequences only. Its copies lack some clones; in the studies checked, an unresolved V gene accounts for under half of them, and the cause for the rest is not known. D and trimming come from the DNA, and the V and J calls and clone size come from that table. This sample has roughly 120,000 clones in its table, and less than 85% of those were observed once. The ten largest account for under 3% of the sample.

This receptor chain uses TRBV5-4 and TRBJ2-1; 8 middle bases align to TRBD2. The sequenced sample was peripheral blood. The sequence came from a man aged 25-45 years with acute or convalescent COVID-19. The DNA sequence is as follows: TGTGCCAGCAGCTTGGATAGCGGGGCGAACAATGAGCAGTTCTTC. The resulting protein is CASSLDSGANNEQFF. The CDR3, completed at both ends by the reference TRBV5-4 and TRBJ2-1 genes, gives the full variable domain ETGVTQSPTHLIKTRGQQVTLRCSSQSGHNTVSWYQQALGQGPQFIFQYYREEENGRGNFPPRFSGLQFPNYSSELNVNALELDDSALYLCASSLDSGANNEQFFGPGTRLTVL.